This is a list of T cell receptor beta chains from one sample in a study of shared clonotypes between healthy human individuals. The method was immunoSEQ multiplex PCR; TCRdb's version includes in-frame clones alone and lacks a portion of them. The sample shows about 2,500,000 clones, 90% to 95% of them seen only once. Sequenced sample: naive CD4+ T cells sorted from blood. Receptors were obtained from a young man in good health. CDR3s leave out the opening cysteine and the closing phenylalanine or tryptophan.

v_gene	j_gene	CDR3aa
TRBV6-5	TRBJ1-3	ASSYSQGSGNTIY
TRBV6-5	TRBJ2-5	ASALGGIETQY
TRBV28	TRBJ1-4	ASSFGATNEKLF
TRBV7-9	TRBJ2-5	ASSLGFSETQY
TRBV5-4	TRBJ2-3	ASSLEGTLPTDTQY
TRBV5-1	TRBJ2-1	ASSNGASSYNEQF
TRBV4-1	TRBJ1-2	ASRAGVIYGYT
TRBV11-2	TRBJ2-7	ASSFFLNSYEQY
TRBV6-5	TRBJ2-5	ASSSPWGETQY
TRBV28	TRBJ2-7	ASSFAGTGAGEQY
TRBV30	TRBJ2-2	AWIPGGANTGELF
TRBV7-2	TRBJ2-5	ASSLYGTQY
TRBV5-1	TRBJ1-1	ASSLQSTGGNTEAF
TRBV28	TRBJ1-2	ASSSGTAERGYT
TRBV29-1	TRBJ2-1	SVHRGVNEQF
TRBV5-1	TRBJ2-1	ASRAILGQSSGAYNEQF
TRBV7-2	TRBJ2-7	ASSLVSVVYEQY
TRBV11-2	TRBJ2-7	ASSPYSGGAYEQY
TRBV5-1	TRBJ2-3	ASSFRAGEDTQY
TRBV6-5	TRBJ2-7	ASSSTGLSSYEQY
TRBV7-3	TRBJ2-3	ASSYSGGTQDTQY
TRBV5-1	TRBJ2-7	ASSQGQGPTYEQY
TRBV5-5	TRBJ1-2	ASSPGQGAFYGYT
TRBV5-1	TRBJ2-1	ASSRGGLNEQF
TRBV7-6	TRBJ2-1	ASSLAQGGSHNEQF
TRBV11-2	TRBJ2-7	ASSLDSLPVQY
TRBV7-2	TRBJ2-3	ASGPGRTDTQY
TRBV12-1	TRBJ2-7	ASSFACPGD
TRBV19	TRBJ2-7	ASRFGTAGEQY
TRBV5-1	TRBJ1-4	ASSLGTGSHEKLF
TRBV18	TRBJ2-7	ASSPARDPYEQY
TRBV6-6	TRBJ2-3	ASSLTYSTDTQY
TRBV6-1	TRBJ2-2	ASSEVDLAGGNFGELF
TRBV25-1	TRBJ2-1	ASSEGGTRVNEQF
TRBV9	TRBJ1-1	ASTTGRDTEAF
TRBV6-6	TRBJ2-1	ASSGYEGSYNEQF
TRBV5-1	TRBJ1-4	ASSLGSPATNEKLF
TRBV5-6	TRBJ1-4	ASSLNWGGEKLF
TRBV7-2	TRBJ2-1	ASSGLAGRINEQF
TRBV10-1	TRBJ1-5	ASSEGSSNQPQH
TRBV18	TRBJ1-2	ASWTGAFSNYGYT
TRBV4-1	TRBJ2-4	ASSQEPGGNIQY
TRBV5-1	TRBJ1-2	ASSLDQGLGGYT
TRBV6-5	TRBJ1-1	ASSQNRGLNTEAF
TRBV10-2	TRBJ1-2	ASSAGDGYT
TRBV5-1	TRBJ2-3	ASSSQGAVDTQY
TRBV25-1	TRBJ2-3	ASSESLGLDTQY
TRBV7-2	TRBJ2-1	ASSLVWDSSYNEQF